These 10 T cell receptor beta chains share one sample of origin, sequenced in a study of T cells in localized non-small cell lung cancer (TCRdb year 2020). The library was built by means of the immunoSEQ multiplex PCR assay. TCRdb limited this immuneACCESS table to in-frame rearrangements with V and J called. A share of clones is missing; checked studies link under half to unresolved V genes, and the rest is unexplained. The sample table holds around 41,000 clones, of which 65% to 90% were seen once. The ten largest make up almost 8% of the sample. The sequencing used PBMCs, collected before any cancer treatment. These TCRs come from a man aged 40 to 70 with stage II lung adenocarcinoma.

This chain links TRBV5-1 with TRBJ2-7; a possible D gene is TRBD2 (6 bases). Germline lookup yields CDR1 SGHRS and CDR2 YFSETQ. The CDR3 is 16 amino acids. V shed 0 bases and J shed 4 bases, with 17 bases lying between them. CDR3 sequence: CASSLVSGGGDYEQYF. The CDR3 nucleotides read TGCGCCAGCAGCTTGGTATCCGGTGGAGGGGATTACGAGCAGTACTTC.

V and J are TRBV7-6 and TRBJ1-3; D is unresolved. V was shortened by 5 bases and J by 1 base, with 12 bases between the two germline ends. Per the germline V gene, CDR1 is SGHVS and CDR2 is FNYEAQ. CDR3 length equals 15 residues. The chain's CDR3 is CASSIGLGSGNTIYF. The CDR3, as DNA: TGTGCCAGCAGCATTGGTTTGGGGTCTGGAAACACCATATATTTT.

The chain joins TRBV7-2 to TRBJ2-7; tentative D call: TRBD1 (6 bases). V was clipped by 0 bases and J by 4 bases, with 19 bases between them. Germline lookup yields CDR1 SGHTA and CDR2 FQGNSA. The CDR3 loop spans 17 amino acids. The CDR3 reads CASSLALRQGNSYEQYF. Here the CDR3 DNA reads TGTGCCAGCAGCTTAGCGCTCAGGCAGGGGAATTCTTACGAGCAGTACTTC.

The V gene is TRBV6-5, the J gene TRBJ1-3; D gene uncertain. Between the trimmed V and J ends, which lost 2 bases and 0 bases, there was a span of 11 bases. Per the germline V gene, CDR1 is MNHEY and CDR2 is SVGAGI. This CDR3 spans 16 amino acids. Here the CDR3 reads CASSYGITTSGNTIYF. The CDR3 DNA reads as TGTGCCAGCAGTTACGGGATTACTACCTCTGGAAACACCATATATTTT.

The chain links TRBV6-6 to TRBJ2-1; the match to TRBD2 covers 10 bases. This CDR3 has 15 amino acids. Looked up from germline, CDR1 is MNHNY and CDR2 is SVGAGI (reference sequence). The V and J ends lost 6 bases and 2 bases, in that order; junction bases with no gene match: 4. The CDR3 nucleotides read TGTGCCAGCAGCCCCACTAGCGGGACCTACAATGAGCAGTTCTTC. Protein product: CASSPTSGTYNEQFF.

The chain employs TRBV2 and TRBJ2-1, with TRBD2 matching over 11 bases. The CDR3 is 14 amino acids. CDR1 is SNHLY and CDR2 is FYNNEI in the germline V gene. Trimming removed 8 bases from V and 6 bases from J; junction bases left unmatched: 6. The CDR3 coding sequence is TGTGCCAGCTCCGGGACTAGCGGTGTCAATGAGCAGTTCTTC. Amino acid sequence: CASSGTSGVNEQFF.

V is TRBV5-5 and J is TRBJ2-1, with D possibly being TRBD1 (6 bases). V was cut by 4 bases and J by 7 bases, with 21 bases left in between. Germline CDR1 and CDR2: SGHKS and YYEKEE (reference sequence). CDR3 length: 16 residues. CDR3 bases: TGTGCCAGCAGCGTCCTAACAACAGGGACGAGGAATGAGCAGTTCTTC. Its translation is CASSVLTTGTRNEQFF. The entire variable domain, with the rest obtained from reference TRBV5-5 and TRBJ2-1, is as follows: DAGVTQSPTHLIKTRGQQVTLRCSPISGHKSVSWYQQVLGQGPQFIFQYYEKEERGRGNFPDRFSARQFPNYSSELNVNALLLGDSALYLCASSVLTTGTRNEQFFGPGTRLTVL.

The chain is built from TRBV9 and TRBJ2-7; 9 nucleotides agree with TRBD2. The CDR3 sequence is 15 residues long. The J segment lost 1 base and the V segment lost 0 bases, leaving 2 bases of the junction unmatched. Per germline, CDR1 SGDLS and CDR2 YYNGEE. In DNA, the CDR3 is TGTGCCAGCAGCGTAGGGCTAGCGGGATCCTACGAGCAGTACTTC. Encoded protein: CASSVGLAGSYEQYF.

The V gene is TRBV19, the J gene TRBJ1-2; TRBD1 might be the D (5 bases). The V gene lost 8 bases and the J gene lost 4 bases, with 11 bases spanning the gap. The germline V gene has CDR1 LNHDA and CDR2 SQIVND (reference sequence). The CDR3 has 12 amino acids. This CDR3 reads CASVRGTYGYTF. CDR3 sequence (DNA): TGTGCCAGTGTTCGGGGGACCTATGGCTACACCTTC. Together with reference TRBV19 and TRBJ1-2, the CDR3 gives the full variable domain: DGGITQSPKYLFRKEGQNVTLSCEQNLNHDAMYWYRQDPGQGLRLIYYSQIVNDFQKGDIAEGYSVSREKKESFPLTVTSAQKNPTAFYLCASVRGTYGYTFGSGTRLTVV.

CDR3 DNA: TGTGCCAGCAGCTCGACTAGCGGGGGCCCCTACGAGCAGTACTTC. Its protein is CASSSTSGGPYEQYF. The rearrangement links TRBV5-4 to TRBJ2-7; TRBD2 aligns across 12 bases. The CDR3 has 15 amino acids. J was trimmed by 2 bases and V by 3 bases; bases with no gene match: 3. Germline values: CDR1 SGHNT, CDR2 YYREEE (reference sequence).